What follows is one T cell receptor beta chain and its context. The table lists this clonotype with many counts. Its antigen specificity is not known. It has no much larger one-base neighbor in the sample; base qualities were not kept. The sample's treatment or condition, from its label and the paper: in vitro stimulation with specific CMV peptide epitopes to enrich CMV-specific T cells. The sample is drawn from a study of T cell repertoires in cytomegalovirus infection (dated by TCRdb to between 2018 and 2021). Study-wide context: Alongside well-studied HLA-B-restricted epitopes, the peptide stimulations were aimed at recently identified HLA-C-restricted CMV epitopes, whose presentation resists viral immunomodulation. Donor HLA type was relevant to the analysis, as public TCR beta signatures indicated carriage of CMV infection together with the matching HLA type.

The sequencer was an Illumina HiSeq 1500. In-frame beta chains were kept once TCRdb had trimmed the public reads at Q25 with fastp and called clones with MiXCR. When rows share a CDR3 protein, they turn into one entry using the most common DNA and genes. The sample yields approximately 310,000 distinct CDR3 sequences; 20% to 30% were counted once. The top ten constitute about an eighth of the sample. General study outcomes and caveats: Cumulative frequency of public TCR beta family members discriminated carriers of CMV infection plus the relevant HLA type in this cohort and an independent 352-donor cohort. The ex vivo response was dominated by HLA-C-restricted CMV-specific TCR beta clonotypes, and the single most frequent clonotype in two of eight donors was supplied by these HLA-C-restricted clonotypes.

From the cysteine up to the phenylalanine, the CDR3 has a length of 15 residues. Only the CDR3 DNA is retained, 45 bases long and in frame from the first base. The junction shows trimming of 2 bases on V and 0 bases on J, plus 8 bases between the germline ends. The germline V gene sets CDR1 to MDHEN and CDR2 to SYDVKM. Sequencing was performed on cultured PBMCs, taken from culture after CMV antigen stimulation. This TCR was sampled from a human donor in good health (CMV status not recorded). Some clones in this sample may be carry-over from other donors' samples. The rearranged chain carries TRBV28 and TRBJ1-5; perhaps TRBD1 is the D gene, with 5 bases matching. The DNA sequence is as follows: TGTGCCAGCAGTTTAACCAGGGCTAGCAATCAGCCCCAGCATTTT. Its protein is CASSLTRASNQPQHF. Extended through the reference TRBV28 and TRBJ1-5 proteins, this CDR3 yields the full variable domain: DVKVTQSSRYLVKRTGEKVFLECVQDMDHENMFWYRQDPGLGLRLIYFSYDVKMKEKGDIPEGYSVSREKKERFSLILESASTNQTSMYLCASSLTRASNQPQHFGDGTRLSIL.